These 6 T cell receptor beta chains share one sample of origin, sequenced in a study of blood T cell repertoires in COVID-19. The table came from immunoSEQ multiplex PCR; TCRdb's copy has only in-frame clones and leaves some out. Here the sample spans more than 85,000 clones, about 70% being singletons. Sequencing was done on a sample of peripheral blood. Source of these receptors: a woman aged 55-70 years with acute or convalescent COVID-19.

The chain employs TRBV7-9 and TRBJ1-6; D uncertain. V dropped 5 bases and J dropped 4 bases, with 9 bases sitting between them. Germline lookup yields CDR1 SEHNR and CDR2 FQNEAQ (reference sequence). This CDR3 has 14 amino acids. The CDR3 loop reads CASSPAKYNSPLHF. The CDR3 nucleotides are TGTGCCAGCAGCCCCGCGAAATATAATTCACCCCTCCACTTT.

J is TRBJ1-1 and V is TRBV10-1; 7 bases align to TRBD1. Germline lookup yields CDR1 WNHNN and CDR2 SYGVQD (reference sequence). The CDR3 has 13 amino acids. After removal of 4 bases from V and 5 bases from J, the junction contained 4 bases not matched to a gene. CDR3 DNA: TGCGCCAGCAGTGCCTCGGACAGGACTGAAGCTTTCTTT. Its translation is CASSASDRTEAFF.

CDR3 residues: CASSAGLAETQYF. The DNA of the CDR3 is TGCGCCAGCAGCGCCGGACTAGCGGAGACCCAGTACTTC. The chain carries TRBV5-1 and TRBJ2-5; 9 bases line up with TRBD2. The CDR3 has 13 residues. Germline V lookup: CDR1 SGHRS, CDR2 YFSETQ. V shed 4 bases, J shed 5 bases, and the junction held 3 bases outside the gene matches.

The CDR3 DNA is TGTGCCAGCAGTCGTGGGGGACTATTCGACCGGAAGCAGTACTTC. Translation gives CASSRGGLFDRKQYF. The chain couples TRBV6-5 to TRBJ2-7; 7 bases are shared with TRBD2. The CDR3 spans 15 residues. Germline V CDR1 and CDR2: MNHEY, SVGAGI. The V segment lost 5 bases and the J segment 8 bases; nucleotides outside the gene matches: 15.

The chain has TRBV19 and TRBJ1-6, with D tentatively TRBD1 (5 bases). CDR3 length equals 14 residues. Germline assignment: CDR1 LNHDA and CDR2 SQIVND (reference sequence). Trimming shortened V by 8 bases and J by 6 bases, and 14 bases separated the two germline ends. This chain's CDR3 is CASRQQGPNSPLHF. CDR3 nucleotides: TGTGCCAGTCGTCAGCAGGGTCCTAATTCACCCCTCCACTTT.

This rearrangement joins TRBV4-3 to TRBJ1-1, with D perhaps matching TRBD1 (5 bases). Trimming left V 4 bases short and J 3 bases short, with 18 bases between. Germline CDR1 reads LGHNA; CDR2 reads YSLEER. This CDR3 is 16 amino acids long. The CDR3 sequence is CASSPTPGHVDTEAFF. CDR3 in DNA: TGCGCCAGCAGCCCCACCCCCGGACACGTGGACACTGAAGCTTTCTTT.